Below are 16 T cell receptor beta chains sequenced from a single sample in a study of OX40 agonist ivuxolimab in advanced cancers. Method: immunoSEQ multiplex PCR; TCRdb's copy keeps in-frame clones and lacks some. The data hold about 100,000 clones, with approximately 90% observed a single time. The source material was CD4+ or CD8+ T cells sorted from blood, sampled in a trial of the OX40 agonist ivuxolimab. These receptors were obtained from an adult with an advanced solid tumor such as melanoma, head and neck, liver or kidney cancer.

This sequence joins TRBV5-1 and TRBJ2-2; TRBD1 is a possible D gene (7 bases). The V end lost 7 bases, the J end lost 7 bases, and 14 bases lay between the germline ends. CDR1 and CDR2 from the germline V gene are SGHRS and YFSETQ. The CDR3 runs to 13 residues. The CDR3 protein is CASRQGGVGELFF. The CDR3 DNA follows: TGCGCCAGCCGGCAGGGGGGAGTCGGGGAGCTGTTTTTT.

The chain has TRBV5-4 and TRBJ2-3; 7 nucleotides agree with TRBD2. CDR1 is SGHNT, CDR2 YYREEE, per germline (reference sequence). The V segment lost 0 bases and the J segment 4 bases; nucleotides outside the gene matches: 5. This CDR3 region has 15 residues. The CDR3 reads CASSLEAGRADTQYF. The CDR3, as DNA: TGTGCCAGCAGCTTGGAAGCAGGGAGGGCAGATACGCAGTATTTT.

This clone was observed a single time. The chain carries TRBV19 and TRBJ2-2; perhaps TRBD2 as D (6 bases). V was clipped by 8 bases and J by 5 bases, with 15 bases between them. Germline V gene data show CDR1 as LNHDA and CDR2 as SQIVND (reference sequence). CDR3 length: 14 residues. This CDR3 reads CASRGTSLTGELFF. In DNA form, the CDR3 reads TGTGCCAGTCGGGGGACTTCTCTAACCGGGGAGCTGTTTTTT.

V is TRBV18 and J is TRBJ1-2, with D unclear. CDR1 is KGHSH, CDR2 LQKENI, per germline. V was pared by 2 bases and J by 2 bases, with 6 bases between. This CDR3 has 13 amino acids. The DNA for the CDR3 is TGTGCCAGCTCACCAACAACGAACTATGGCTACACCTTC. It encodes CASSPTTNYGYTF.

The J gene is TRBJ2-5, the V gene TRBV4-1; tentative D call: TRBD2 (5 bases). The CDR3 is 14 amino acids. CDR1 is MGHRA, CDR2 YSYEKL, per germline. V dropped 1 base and J dropped 5 bases, with 11 bases sitting between them. For the CDR3, the DNA is TGCGCCAGCAGCCAAGGGCCGGGCGGGGAGACCCAGTACTTC. Translation: CASSQGPGGETQYF.

The V call is TRBV6-5, the J call TRBJ2-2; TRBD2 aligns across 13 bases. V dropped 2 bases and J dropped 7; count of bases not matched to a gene: 1. CDR3 size: 15 residues. The V gene's germline CDR1 is MNHEY and CDR2 SVGAGI. The DNA for the CDR3 is TGTGCCAGCAGTTACCGGACTAGCGGGGGCGGGGAGCTGTTTTTT. Amino acids: CASSYRTSGGGELFF.

The V gene is TRBV19, the J gene TRBJ2-2, with 14 bases fitting TRBD2. The CDR3 spans 17 residues. V trimming: 9 bases; J trimming: 4 bases; junction bases outside the gene matches: 10. Germline assignment: CDR1 LNHDA and CDR2 SQIVND (reference sequence). CDR3 loop: CASTRGTSGRLTGELFF. The CDR3, as DNA: TGTGCCAGCACCCGCGGGACTAGCGGGAGACTCACCGGGGAGCTGTTTTTT.

CDR3 protein: CASSSGIVADTQYF. The CDR3 nucleotides are TGTGCCAGCAGCTCCGGGATAGTAGCTGATACGCAGTATTTT. The chain employs TRBV5-4 and TRBJ2-3; D might be TRBD2 (5 bases). This CDR3 contains 14 residues. Trimming stripped 3 bases from V and 6 bases from J, with 14 bases between. In germline, CDR1 is SGHNT, CDR2 YYREEE (reference sequence).

The chain joins TRBV6-5 to TRBJ2-5, with D unresolved. Trimming removed 2 bases from V and 2 bases from J, with 9 bases in between. The length of the CDR3 is 14 residues. Germline CDR1 MNHEY, CDR2 SVGAGI. The CDR3 sequence: CASSYSPAQETQYF. The CDR3 DNA reads as TGTGCCAGCAGTTACAGCCCAGCACAAGAGACCCAGTACTTC.

V and J are TRBV4-3 and TRBJ2-6; TRBD1 is a possible D gene (6 bases). CDR1 and CDR2 from the germline V gene are LGHNA and YSLEER. The V end lost 0 bases, the J end lost 2 bases, and 14 bases lay between the germline ends. CDR3 length: 18 residues. The CDR3 protein is CASSQEPTGLAGANVLTF. CDR3 sequence (DNA): TGCGCCAGCAGCCAAGAACCCACAGGGTTGGCTGGGGCCAACGTCCTGACTTTC.

V usage is TRBV29-1 and J usage is TRBJ1-4, with D tentatively TRBD1 (5 bases). Between the trimmed V and J ends, which lost 2 bases and 3 bases, there was a span of 13 bases. The CDR3 is 15 residues long. Germline CDR1 and CDR2: SQVTM and ANQGSEA. In DNA, the CDR3 is TGCAGCGTTGAAACCCGGGGCGCTCCTAATGAAAAACTGTTTTTT. It translates to CSVETRGAPNEKLFF.

The V call is TRBV7-9, the J call TRBJ2-5; TRBD1 agrees at 7 bases. The V and J ends lost 4 bases and 1 base, in that order; junction bases with no gene match: 3. Germline CDR1 is SEHNR and CDR2 is FQNEAQ (reference sequence). The CDR3 spans 14 residues. The CDR3 DNA reads as TGTGCCAGCAGCTCGAGGGACAGCCAAGAGACCCAGTACTTC. Translating gives CASSSRDSQETQYF.

The chain joins TRBV6-5 to TRBJ2-5; 8 bases map to TRBD2. Germline V gene lookup returns CDR1 MNHEY and CDR2 SVGAGI. CDR3 length: 13 amino acids. V shed 6 bases, J shed 5 bases, and the junction held 5 bases outside the gene matches. The chain's CDR3 is CASSRGGLETQYF. CDR3 nucleotides: TGTGCCAGCAGCCGGGGGGGGCTGGAGACCCAGTACTTC.

J is TRBJ2-5 and V is TRBV7-9, with D possibly being TRBD1 (6 bases). The germline V gene has CDR1 SEHNR and CDR2 FQNEAQ (reference sequence). Trimming pared 5 bases from V and 0 bases from J, leaving 13 bases between. The CDR3 has 15 amino acids. CDR3 loop: CASSTGQPYQETQYF. Written as DNA, the CDR3 is TGTGCCAGCAGCACCGGACAGCCGTACCAAGAGACCCAGTACTTC. Based on the CDR3 plus reference TRBV7-9 and TRBJ2-5, the full variable domain is DTGVSQNPRHKITKRGQNVTFRCDPISEHNRLYWYRQTLGQGPEFLTYFQNEAQLEKSRLLSDRFSAERPKGSFSTLEIQRTEQGDSAMYLCASSTGQPYQETQYFGPGTRLLVL.

The count of this clone is one. J is TRBJ2-7 and V is TRBV2, with D perhaps matching TRBD2 (6 bases). The CDR3 loop spans 15 amino acids. V lost 4 bases and J 3 bases, leaving 16 bases between the germline ends. CDR1 and CDR2 (germline): SNHLY, FYNNEI. The CDR3 coding sequence is TGTGCCAGCAGTGCGCAGGAGGGACGTATCTACGAGCAGTACTTC. This encodes CASSAQEGRIYEQYF.

This chain joins TRBV6-6 and TRBJ1-1; no reliable D call. Germline V gene lookup returns CDR1 MNHNY and CDR2 SVGAGI (reference sequence). This CDR3 comprises 13 residues. Trimming left V 2 bases short and J 1 base short, with 5 bases between. The CDR3 sequence is CASSYAGNTEAFF. CDR3 nucleotide sequence: TGTGCCAGCAGTTACGCAGGGAACACTGAAGCTTTCTTT.